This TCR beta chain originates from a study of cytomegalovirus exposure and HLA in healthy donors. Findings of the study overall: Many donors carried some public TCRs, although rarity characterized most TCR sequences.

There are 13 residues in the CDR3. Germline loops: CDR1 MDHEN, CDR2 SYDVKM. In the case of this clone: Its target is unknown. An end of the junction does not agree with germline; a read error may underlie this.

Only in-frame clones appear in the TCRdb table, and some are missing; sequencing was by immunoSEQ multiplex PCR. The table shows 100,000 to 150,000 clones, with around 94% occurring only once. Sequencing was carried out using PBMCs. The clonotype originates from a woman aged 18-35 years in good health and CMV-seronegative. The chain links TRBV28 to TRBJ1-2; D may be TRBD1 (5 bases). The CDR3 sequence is CQTALRSNYGYTF. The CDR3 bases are TGCCAGACAGCCCTTAGATCTAACTATGGCTACACCTTC.